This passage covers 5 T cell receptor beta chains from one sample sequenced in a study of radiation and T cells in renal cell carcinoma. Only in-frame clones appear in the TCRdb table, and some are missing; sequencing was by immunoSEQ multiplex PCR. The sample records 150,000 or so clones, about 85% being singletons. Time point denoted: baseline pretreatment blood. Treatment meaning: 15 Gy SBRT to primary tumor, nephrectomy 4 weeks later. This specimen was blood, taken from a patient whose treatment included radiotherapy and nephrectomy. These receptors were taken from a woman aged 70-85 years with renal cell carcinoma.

The CDR3 protein is CASSFGGGGNTEAFF. The CDR3 DNA reads as TGTGCCAGTAGTTTTGGAGGGGGAGGTAACACTGAAGCTTTCTTT. The chain combines TRBV19 with TRBJ1-1, with D possibly matching TRBD1 (6 bases). Trimming removed 5 bases at V and 2 bases at J, with 15 bases between. Germline loops: CDR1 LNHDA, CDR2 SQIVND (reference sequence). The CDR3 consists of 15 residues.

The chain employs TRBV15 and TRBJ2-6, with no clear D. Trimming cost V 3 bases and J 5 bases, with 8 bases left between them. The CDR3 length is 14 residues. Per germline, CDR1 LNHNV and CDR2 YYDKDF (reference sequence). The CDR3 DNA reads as TGTGCCACCAGCAGGGATACCTGGGCCAACGTCCTGACTTTC. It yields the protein CATSRDTWANVLTF.

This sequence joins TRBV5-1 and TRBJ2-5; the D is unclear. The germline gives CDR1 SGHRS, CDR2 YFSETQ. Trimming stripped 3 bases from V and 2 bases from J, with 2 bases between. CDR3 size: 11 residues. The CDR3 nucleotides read TGCGCCAGCAGCTGGCAAGAGACCCAGTACTTC. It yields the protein CASSWQETQYF.

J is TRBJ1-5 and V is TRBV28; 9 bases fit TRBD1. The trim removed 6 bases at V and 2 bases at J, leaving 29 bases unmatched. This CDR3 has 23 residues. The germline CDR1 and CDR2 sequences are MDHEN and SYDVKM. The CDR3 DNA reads TGTGCCAGCAGCATAAAATCATTACTATGGACAGGGGATAGGCGTGATGGCAATCAGCCCCAGCATTTT. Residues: CASSIKSLLWTGDRRDGNQPQHF.

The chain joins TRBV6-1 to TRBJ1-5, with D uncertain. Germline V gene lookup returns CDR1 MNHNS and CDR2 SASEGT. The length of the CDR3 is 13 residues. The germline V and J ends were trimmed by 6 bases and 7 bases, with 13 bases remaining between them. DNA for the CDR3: TGTGCCAGCAGGGATTTTTCCGGCCAGCCCCAGCATTTT. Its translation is CASRDFSGQPQHF.